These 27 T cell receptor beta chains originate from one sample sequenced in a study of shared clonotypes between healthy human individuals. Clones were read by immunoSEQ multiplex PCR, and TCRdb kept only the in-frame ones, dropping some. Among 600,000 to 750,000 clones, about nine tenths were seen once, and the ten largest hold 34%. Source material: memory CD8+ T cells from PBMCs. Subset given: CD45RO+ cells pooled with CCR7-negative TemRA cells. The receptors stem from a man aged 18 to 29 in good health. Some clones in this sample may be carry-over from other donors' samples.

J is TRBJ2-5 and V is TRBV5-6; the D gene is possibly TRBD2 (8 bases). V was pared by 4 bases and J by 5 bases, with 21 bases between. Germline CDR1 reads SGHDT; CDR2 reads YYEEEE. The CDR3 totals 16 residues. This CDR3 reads CASSVTGRGVMETQYF. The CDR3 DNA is TGTGCCAGCAGCGTGACAGGGCGGGGGGTAATGGAGACCCAGTACTTC.

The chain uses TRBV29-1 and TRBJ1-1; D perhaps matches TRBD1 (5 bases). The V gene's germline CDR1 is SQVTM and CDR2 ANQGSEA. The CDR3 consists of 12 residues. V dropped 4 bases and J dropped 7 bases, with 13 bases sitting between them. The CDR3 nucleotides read TGCAGCGTTGTGGGGGGTGAGCTTGAAGCTTTCTTT. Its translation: CSVVGGELEAFF.

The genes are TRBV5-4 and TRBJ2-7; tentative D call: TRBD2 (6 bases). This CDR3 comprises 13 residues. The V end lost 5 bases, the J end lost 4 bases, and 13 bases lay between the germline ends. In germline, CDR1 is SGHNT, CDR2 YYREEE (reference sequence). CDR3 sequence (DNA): TGTGCCAGCAGGGCGGGGCTGGAGTACGAGCAGTACTTC. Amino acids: CASRAGLEYEQYF.

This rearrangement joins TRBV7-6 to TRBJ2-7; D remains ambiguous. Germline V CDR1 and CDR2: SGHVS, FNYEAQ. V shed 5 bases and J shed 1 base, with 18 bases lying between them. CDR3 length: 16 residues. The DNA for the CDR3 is TGTGCCAGCAGCCCCAAAGGTGCCATACTTTCCTACGAGCAGTACTTC. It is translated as CASSPKGAILSYEQYF. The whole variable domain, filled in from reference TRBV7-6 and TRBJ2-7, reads GAGVSQSPRYKVTKRGQDVALRCDPISGHVSLYWYRQALGQGPEFLTYFNYEAQQDKSGLPNDRFSAERPEGSISTLTIQRTEQRDSAMYRCASSPKGAILSYEQYFGPGTRLTVT.

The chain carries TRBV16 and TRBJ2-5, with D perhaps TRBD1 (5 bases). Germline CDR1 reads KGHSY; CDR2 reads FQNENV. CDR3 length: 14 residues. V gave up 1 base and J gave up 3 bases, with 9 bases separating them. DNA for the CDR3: TGTGCCAGCAGCCAATTAGGACACGAAGAGACCCAGTACTTC. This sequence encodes CASSQLGHEETQYF.

The DNA of the CDR3 is TGTGCCAGCAGCCCCACGGTCAGTCCCGTCGATGAGCAGTTCTTC. Its translation is CASSPTVSPVDEQFF. The rearrangement uses TRBV7-3 and TRBJ2-1; D gene unclear. With 5 bases removed from V and 8 bases from J, the gap between germline ends came to 19 bases. The CDR3 covers 15 residues. The germline CDR1 and CDR2 sequences are SGHTA and FQGTGA.

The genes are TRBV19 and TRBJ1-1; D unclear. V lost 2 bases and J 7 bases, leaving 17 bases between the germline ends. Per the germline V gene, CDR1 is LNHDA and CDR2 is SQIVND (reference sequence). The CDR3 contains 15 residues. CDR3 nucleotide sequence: TGTGCCAGTAGTATAACCCCGGGTGGGTTTAATGAAGCTTTCTTT. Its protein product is CASSITPGGFNEAFF.

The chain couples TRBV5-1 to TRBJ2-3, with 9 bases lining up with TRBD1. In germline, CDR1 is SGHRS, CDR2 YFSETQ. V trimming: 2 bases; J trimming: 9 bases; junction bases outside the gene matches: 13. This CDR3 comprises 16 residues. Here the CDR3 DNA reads TGCGCCAGCAGCTTTCACAGGGGGCGCCCATTTATGACGCAGTATTTT. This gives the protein CASSFHRGRPFMTQYF.

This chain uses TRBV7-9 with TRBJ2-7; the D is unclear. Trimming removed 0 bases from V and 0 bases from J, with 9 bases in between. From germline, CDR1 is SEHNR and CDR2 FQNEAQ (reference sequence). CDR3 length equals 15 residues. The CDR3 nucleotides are TGTGCCAGCAGCTTAGCGCAAGAGATCTCCTACGAGCAGTACTTC. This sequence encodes CASSLAQEISYEQYF.

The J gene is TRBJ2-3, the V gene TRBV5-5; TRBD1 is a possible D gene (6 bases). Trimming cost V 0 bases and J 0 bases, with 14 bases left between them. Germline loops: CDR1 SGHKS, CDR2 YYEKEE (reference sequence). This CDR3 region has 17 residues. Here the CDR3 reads CASSLARDTFSTDTQYF. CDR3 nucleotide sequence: TGTGCCAGCAGCTTGGCCCGGGACACCTTTAGCACAGATACGCAGTATTTT.

This CDR3 reads CASSSSPNTEAFF. The DNA of the CDR3 is TGTGCCAGCAGTTCCAGCCCTAACACTGAAGCTTTCTTT. V gene TRBV28 combines with J gene TRBJ1-1; D is undetermined. The ends were cut back, 4 bases at V and 2 bases at J, with 8 bases in the middle. This CDR3 region has 13 residues. Germline V gives CDR1 MDHEN, CDR2 SYDVKM.

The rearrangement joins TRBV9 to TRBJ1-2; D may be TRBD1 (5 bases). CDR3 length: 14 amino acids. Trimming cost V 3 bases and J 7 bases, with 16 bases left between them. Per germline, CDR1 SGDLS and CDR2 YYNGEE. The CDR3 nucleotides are TGTGCCAGCAGCGCCCGACCAGGGCACCCTGGCTACACCTTC. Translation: CASSARPGHPGYTF.

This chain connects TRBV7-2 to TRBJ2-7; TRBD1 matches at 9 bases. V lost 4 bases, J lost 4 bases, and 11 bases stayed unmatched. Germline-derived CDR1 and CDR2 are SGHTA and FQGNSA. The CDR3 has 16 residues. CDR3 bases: TGTGCCAGCAGCTCCGCTCGGGACAGGGTGAAATACGAGCAGTACTTC. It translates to CASSSARDRVKYEQYF.

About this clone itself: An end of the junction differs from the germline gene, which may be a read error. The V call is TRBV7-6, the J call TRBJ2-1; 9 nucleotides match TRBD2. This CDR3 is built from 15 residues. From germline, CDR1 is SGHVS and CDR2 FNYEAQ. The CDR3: CASSFSGGGYSEQFF. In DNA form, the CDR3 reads TGTGCCAGCAGCTTTAGCGGGGGAGGCTACAGTGAGCAGTTCTTC.

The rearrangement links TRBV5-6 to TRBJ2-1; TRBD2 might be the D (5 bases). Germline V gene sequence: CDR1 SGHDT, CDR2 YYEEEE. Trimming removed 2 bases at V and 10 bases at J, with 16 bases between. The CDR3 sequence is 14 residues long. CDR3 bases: TGTGCCAGCAGCTTCGAGCGGAGGCAGACAGAGCAGTTCTTC. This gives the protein CASSFERRQTEQFF.

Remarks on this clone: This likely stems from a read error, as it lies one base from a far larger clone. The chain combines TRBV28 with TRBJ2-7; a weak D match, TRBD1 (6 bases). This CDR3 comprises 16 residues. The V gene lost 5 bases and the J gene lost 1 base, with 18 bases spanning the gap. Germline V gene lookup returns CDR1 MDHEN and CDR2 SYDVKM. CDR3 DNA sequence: TGTGCCAGCAGTACTTCAGCACAGGGCTGTTCCTACGAGCAGTACTTC. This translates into CASSTSAQGCSYEQYF.

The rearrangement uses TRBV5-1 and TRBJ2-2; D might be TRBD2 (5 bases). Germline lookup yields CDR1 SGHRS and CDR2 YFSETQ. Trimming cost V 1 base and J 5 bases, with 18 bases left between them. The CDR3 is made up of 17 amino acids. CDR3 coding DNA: TGCGCCAGCAGCTTGTTGCTGGACTTCCCGTTTACCGGGGAGCTGTTTTTT. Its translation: CASSLLLDFPFTGELFF.

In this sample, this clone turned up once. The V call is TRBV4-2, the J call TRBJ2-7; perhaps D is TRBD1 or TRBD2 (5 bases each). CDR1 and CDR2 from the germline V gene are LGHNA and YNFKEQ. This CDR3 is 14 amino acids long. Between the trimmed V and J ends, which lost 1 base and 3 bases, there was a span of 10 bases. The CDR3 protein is CASSQGGADYEQYF. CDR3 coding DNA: TGTGCCAGCAGCCAAGGAGGGGCGGACTACGAGCAGTACTTC.

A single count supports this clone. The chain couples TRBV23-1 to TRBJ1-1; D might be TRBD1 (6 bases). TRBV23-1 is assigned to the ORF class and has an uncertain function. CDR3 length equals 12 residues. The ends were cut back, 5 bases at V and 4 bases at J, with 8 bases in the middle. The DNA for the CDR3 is TGCGCCAGCAGTTTCAGGGGCACTGAAGCTTTCTTT. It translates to CASSFRGTEAFF.

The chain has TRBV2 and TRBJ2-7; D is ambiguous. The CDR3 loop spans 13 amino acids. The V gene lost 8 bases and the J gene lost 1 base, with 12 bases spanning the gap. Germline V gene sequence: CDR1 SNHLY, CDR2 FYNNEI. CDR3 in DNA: TGTGCCAGCGCGAACGGGTTTTCCTACGAGCAGTACTTC. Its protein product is CASANGFSYEQYF.

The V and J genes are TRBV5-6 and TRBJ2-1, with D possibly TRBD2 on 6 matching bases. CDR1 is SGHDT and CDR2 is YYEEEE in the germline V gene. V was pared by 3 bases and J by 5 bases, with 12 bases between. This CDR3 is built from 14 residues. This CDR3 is CASSSEGFNNEQFF. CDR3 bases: TGTGCCAGCAGCTCGGAGGGGTTTAACAATGAGCAGTTCTTC.

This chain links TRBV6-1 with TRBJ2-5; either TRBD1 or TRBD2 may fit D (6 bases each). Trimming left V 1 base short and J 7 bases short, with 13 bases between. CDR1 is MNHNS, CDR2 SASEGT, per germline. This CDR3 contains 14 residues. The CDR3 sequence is CASSEVGGGATQYF. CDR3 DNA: TGTGCCAGCAGTGAAGTGGGGGGCGGCGCGACCCAGTACTTC.

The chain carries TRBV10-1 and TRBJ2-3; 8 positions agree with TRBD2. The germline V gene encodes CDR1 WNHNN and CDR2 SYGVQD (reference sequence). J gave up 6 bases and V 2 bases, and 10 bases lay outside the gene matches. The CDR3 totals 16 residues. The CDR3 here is CASSETGLAPADTQYF. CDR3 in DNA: TGCGCCAGCAGTGAGACCGGACTAGCACCCGCGGATACGCAGTATTTT.

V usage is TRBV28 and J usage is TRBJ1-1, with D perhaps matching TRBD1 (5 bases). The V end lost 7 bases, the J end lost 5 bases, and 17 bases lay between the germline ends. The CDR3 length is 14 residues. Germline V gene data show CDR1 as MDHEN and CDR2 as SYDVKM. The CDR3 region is CASIYVRGGTEAFF. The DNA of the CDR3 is TGTGCCAGCATATATGTAAGGGGTGGGACTGAAGCTTTCTTT.

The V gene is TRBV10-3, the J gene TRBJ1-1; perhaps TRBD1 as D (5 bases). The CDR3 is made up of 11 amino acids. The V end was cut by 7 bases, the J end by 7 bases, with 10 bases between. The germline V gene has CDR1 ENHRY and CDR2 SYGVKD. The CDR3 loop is CAIMAGDEAFF. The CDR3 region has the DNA TGTGCCATCATGGCGGGGGATGAAGCTTTCTTT.

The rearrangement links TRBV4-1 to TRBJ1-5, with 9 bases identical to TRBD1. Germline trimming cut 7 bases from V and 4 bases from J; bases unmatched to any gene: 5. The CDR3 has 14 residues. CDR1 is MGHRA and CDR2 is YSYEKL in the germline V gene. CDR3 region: CASKGQGRNQPQHF. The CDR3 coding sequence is TGCGCCAGCAAGGGACAGGGCAGAAATCAGCCCCAGCATTTT.

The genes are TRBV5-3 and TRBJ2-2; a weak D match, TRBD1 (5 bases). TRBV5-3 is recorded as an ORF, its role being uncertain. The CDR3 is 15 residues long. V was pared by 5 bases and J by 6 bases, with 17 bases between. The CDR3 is CARRVVRGSPGELFF. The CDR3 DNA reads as TGTGCCAGAAGGGTTGTAAGGGGATCCCCCGGGGAGCTGTTTTTT.